The clone carrying this T cell receptor (beta chain) has more than one count but fewer than ten. Antigen unknown. This sample was included in a study of blood T cells in healthy people across ages. Study-wide results and caveats: Naive T cell percentage showed a strong correlation with the diversity of TCR beta. Age brought a roughly linear fall in TCR beta diversity measured per million T cells.

V was shortened by 2 bases and J by 0 bases, with 17 bases between the two germline ends. This CDR3 has 19 residues. CDR1 is MNHEY, CDR2 SVGAGI, per germline. At least 5.5 micrograms of total RNA were extracted per sample. Primers used in a second PCR of about 7 to 12 cycles were a sample-barcoded 5' primer and a J-beta primer mix. MiXCR, run by TCRdb on the 5' RACE reads, gives a single entry per CDR3 protein. Among over 1,500,000 distinct CDR3 sequences, around half were seen once, and the ten largest hold approximately 2%. The sample was blood. This sequence was found in a woman aged 40 to 55 in good health. The rearrangement uses TRBV6-5 and TRBJ2-6; tentatively, D is TRBD2 (6 bases). The CDR3 is CASSYRGTALFSGANVLTF. CDR3 DNA: TGTGCCAGCAGTTACCGGGGGACCGCTCTTTTCTCTGGGGCCAACGTCCTGACTTTC.